There are many counts of the clone carrying this TCR beta chain. Assay used: immunoSEQ multiplex PCR; TCRdb lists only in-frame clones, some missing. The table has about 300,000 clones, approximately 84% seen once. Germline assignment: CDR1 MDHEN and CDR2 SYDVKM. The trim removed 3 bases at V and 3 bases at J, leaving 3 bases unmatched. The CDR3 spans 14 residues. The data stem from a study of blood T cell repertoires in COVID-19. The clonotype originates from a human donor with COVID-19, enrolled during active disease. The donor label of this sample is uncertain. Sequenced: peripheral blood. V and J are TRBV28 and TRBJ2-3; 7 nucleotides line up with TRBD1. The CDR3 DNA reads TGTGCCAGCAGTTTCAGGGGGAGTACAGATACGCAGTATTTT. The encoded protein is CASSFRGSTDTQYF.